What follows is one T cell receptor beta chain and its context. Which antigen it targets is not known. No much larger clonotype is one base removed from it; base qualities were not supplied. CDR1 and CDR2 (LNHNV, YYDKDF) derive from the germline V gene (reference sequence). V lost 9 bases and J lost 3 bases; the stretch between them is 15 bases long. The CDR3 runs 14 amino acids, cysteine and phenylalanine included. Only the CDR3 DNA stays, 42 bases, in frame from base 1. This specimen comes from a study of blood T cell repertoires in COVID-19 (dated by TCRdb to about 2020). At the level of the whole study: Samples covering the acute and convalescent phases of COVID-19 were provided by collaborators in the United States, Italy and Spain. Where HLA class I and class II types were available, the types were taken from metadata supplied by the sample provider, not from assay-based typing. The repertoires were released in a freely available public database intended as a resource for research on the immune response to SARS-CoV-2. Samples were obtained from the ongoing ImmuneRACE study (first 160 participants) and from 1,000 to 1,500 subjects provided by 6 global collaborators. Subjects who had been exposed to COVID-19, were actively infected with it, or had recovered from it provided the deeply sampled blood TCRbeta repertoires that made up the dataset. The prospective study material was composed of cDNA or gDNA derived from T cells, B-cell-depleted T cells, or PBMCs. Nearly every sample came with metadata listing a de-identified subject ID, COVID-19 status, age in years and sex. Findings and caveats that apply to the study as a whole: How much clinical and demographic metadata was included differed by source and by participant, and the metadata was provided uncurated.

Participants in the prospective study were enrolled through a virtual design, were aged about 18 to 100 years, and lived in 24 United States geographic areas. In the prospective study, cohorts were assigned on the basis of participant-reported clinical history obtained from a screening survey and a study questionnaire. ImmuneRACE Cohort 3 recovered participants were defined by two consecutive negative NP/OP PCR tests, healthcare professional clearance, or symptom resolution. Mobile phlebotomists in the prospective study collected whole blood, serum and a nasopharyngeal or oropharyngeal swab from every participant. Over a roughly 2-month period, participants in the prospective study had the option of providing additional blood draws and questionnaires. Blood samples from the prospective study were shipped frozen or at room temperature prior to DNA extraction. The immunoSEQ Assay, a bias-controlled multiplex PCR, was used to amplify TCRbeta CDR3 regions from genomic DNA. Processing in the source paper ran as follows. Nucleated cell counts per sample were estimated from amplification of reference gene primers within the assay. To quantify the absolute abundance of each unique TCRbeta CDR3 rearrangement, sequence reads were collapsed and filtered. For each sample, productive Simpson clonality was calculated by taking the square root of Simpson's diversity index across productive rearrangements. The table was pulled from immuneACCESS by TCRdb, which kept in-frame rearrangements only. Such tables lose some clones; where checked, under half of the loss comes from unresolved V genes, and the rest has no known cause. Clonal size and the V and J genes are those of that table, whereas D and trimming came from the DNA. This sample comprises 150,000 to 200,000 clones, around 80% of them detected only once. The ten most abundant clones make up 17% of the sample.

This receptor was identified in a woman aged 45-60 years who had recovered from COVID-19. The sample consisted of PBMCs or T cells enriched from blood (not recorded which). The chain is encoded by TRBV15 joined to TRBJ1-5; the D gene lacks a confident call. This receptor has the CDR3 CATSRPGVNQPQHF. The nucleotides are TGTGCCACAAGCCGCCCGGGAGTCAATCAGCCCCAGCATTTT.